Shown below are 21 T cell receptor beta chains from a single sample sequenced in a study of shared clonotypes between healthy human individuals. Sequenced by immunoSEQ multiplex PCR; TCRdb stores in-frame clones only, minus some. The sample lists 500,000 to 700,000 clones, approximately 95% occurring once. Naive CD8 isolation took CD45RO-negative cells positively selected for CCR7 and excluded terminally differentiated effector memory CD45RA+ cells. Sequences were obtained from naive CD8+ T cells sorted from blood. These receptors were collected from a woman younger than 45 in good health.

The chain joins TRBV4-2 to TRBJ2-7, with 7 bases fitting TRBD2. CDR3 length equals 16 residues. V trimming: 1 base; J trimming: 2 bases; junction bases outside the gene matches: 8. The germline V gene encodes CDR1 LGHNA and CDR2 YNFKEQ. Here the CDR3 DNA reads TGTGCCAGCAGCCAAGGATCCACTAGCGACCCCTACGAGCAGTACTTC. This encodes CASSQGSTSDPYEQYF.

The chain has TRBV19 and TRBJ2-1, with TRBD2 matching over 8 bases. The junction had 9 bases not matched to a gene; V was cut back by 4 bases and J by 7 bases. The CDR3 contains 15 residues. Germline V lookup: CDR1 LNHDA, CDR2 SQIVND (reference sequence). As DNA, the CDR3 is TGTGCCAGTAGTAACTCCGGGACTAGTAATAATGAGCAGTTCTTC. Protein: CASSNSGTSNNEQFF. Supplemented by reference TRBV19 and TRBJ2-1, the full variable domain reads DGGITQSPKYLFRKEGQNVTLSCEQNLNHDAMYWYRQDPGQGLRLIYYSQIVNDFQKGDIAEGYSVSREKKESFPLTVTSAQKNPTAFYLCASSNSGTSNNEQFFGPGTRLTVL.

This sequence joins TRBV5-6 and TRBJ2-5; D gene uncertain. Between the trimmed V and J ends, which lost 0 bases and 5 bases, there was a span of 2 bases. The germline CDR1 and CDR2 sequences are SGHDT and YYEEEE. The CDR3 consists of 11 residues. CDR3 nucleotide sequence: TGTGCCAGCAGCTTGGTGGAGACCCAGTACTTC. This gives the protein CASSLVETQYF.

The gene calls are TRBV27 and TRBJ2-7; TRBD2 is a possible D gene (5 bases). This CDR3 has 13 amino acids. CDR1 MNHEY and CDR2 SMNVEV come from the germline V gene (reference sequence). Trimming shortened V by 5 bases and J by 4 bases, and 12 bases separated the two germline ends. In DNA, the CDR3 is TGTGCCAGCAGTCCTGGACTTAAATACGAGCAGTACTTC. Its protein product is CASSPGLKYEQYF.

The chain links TRBV5-1 to TRBJ1-1; 7 positions match TRBD1. From germline, CDR1 is SGHRS and CDR2 YFSETQ. This CDR3 has 15 residues. Trimming removed 0 bases from V and 6 bases from J; junction bases left unmatched: 8. This CDR3 reads CASSLEGGSGAEAFF. In nucleotides, the CDR3 is TGCGCCAGCAGCTTGGAAGGGGGCTCTGGGGCTGAAGCTTTCTTT.

Only one count was recorded for this clone. V and J are TRBV28 and TRBJ2-7; unclear D gene. The germline V gene encodes CDR1 MDHEN and CDR2 SYDVKM. Trimming removed 3 bases at V and 3 bases at J, with 12 bases between. The CDR3 totals 14 residues. The CDR3 loop is CASSLMAESYEQYF. CDR3 nucleotide sequence: TGTGCCAGCAGTTTGATGGCAGAAAGCTACGAGCAGTACTTC.

This chain joins TRBV2 and TRBJ2-5; TRBD1 matches 7 bases. Trimming at V came to 4 bases and at J to 1 base, leaving 15 bases not matched to a gene. The CDR3 contains 18 residues. CDR1 is SNHLY and CDR2 is FYNNEI in the germline V gene. This CDR3 is CASSVSNSMTGPQETQYF. In nucleotides, the CDR3 is TGTGCCAGCAGTGTATCGAATTCAATGACAGGGCCCCAAGAGACCCAGTACTTC. Full variable domain (missing parts from reference TRBV2 and TRBJ2-5): EPEVTQTPSHQVTQMGQEVILRCVPISNHLYFYWYRQILGQKVEFLVSFYNNEISEKSEIFDDQFSVERPDGSNFTLKIRSTKLEDSAMYFCASSVSNSMTGPQETQYFGPGTRLLVL.

The chain carries TRBV9 and TRBJ2-3; D is perhaps TRBD2 (6 bases). There are 16 residues in the CDR3. Trimming took 0 bases from V and 2 from J, leaving 13 bases between them. CDR1 and CDR2 from the germline V gene are SGDLS and YYNGEE. CDR3 DNA: TGTGCCAGCAGCGTAGATACGGGAGTCACCACAGATACGCAGTATTTT. It translates to CASSVDTGVTTDTQYF.

This clone was seen only once. The genes are TRBV29-1 and TRBJ2-5, with D tentatively TRBD1 (6 bases). The CDR3 has 12 amino acids. Trimming shortened V by 6 bases and J by 2 bases, and 10 bases separated the two germline ends. Germline assignment: CDR1 SQVTM and CDR2 ANQGSEA. The CDR3, as DNA: TGCAGCGTGCTCGGGACACAAGAGACCCAGTACTTC. It is translated as CSVLGTQETQYF.

The genes are TRBV5-5 and TRBJ2-7; possibly TRBD2 for D (5 bases). Germline values: CDR1 SGHKS, CDR2 YYEKEE (reference sequence). This CDR3 is 12 amino acids long. Deletions cut 4 bases from V and 6 bases from J, with 11 bases between. This CDR3 reads CASSLGATEQYF. As DNA, the CDR3 is TGTGCCAGCAGCCTGGGAGCGACCGAGCAGTACTTC. Based on the CDR3 plus reference TRBV5-5 and TRBJ2-7, the full variable domain is DAGVTQSPTHLIKTRGQQVTLRCSPISGHKSVSWYQQVLGQGPQFIFQYYEKEERGRGNFPDRFSARQFPNYSSELNVNALLLGDSALYLCASSLGATEQYFGPGTRLTVT.

V usage is TRBV7-8 and J usage is TRBJ2-5, with D possibly matching TRBD2 (5 bases). Deletions cut 5 bases from V and 2 bases from J, with 15 bases between. The CDR3 length is 15 residues. Germline V gene data show CDR1 as SGHVS and CDR2 as FQNEAQ. The CDR3 spells CASSQDGSEQETQYF. CDR3 DNA sequence: TGTGCCAGCAGCCAAGACGGTAGCGAACAAGAGACCCAGTACTTC.

The chain uses TRBV19 and TRBJ1-2; unclear D gene. V dropped 5 bases and J dropped 2 bases, with 15 bases sitting between them. Germline CDR1 is LNHDA and CDR2 is SQIVND (reference sequence). The CDR3 contains 15 residues. CDR3 DNA: TGTGCCAGTAGTGACGGGCCACGCTCCAACTATGGCTACACCTTC. Encoded protein: CASSDGPRSNYGYTF.

V usage is TRBV13 and J usage is TRBJ1-1; 7 nucleotides line up with TRBD1. Germline CDR1 and CDR2: PRHDT and FYEKMQ (reference sequence). CDR3 size: 18 residues. Trimming cost V 4 bases and J 0 bases; bases outside gene matches: 14. CDR3 in DNA: TGTGCCAGCAGCTCACAAAGCCTGGGACAGCTCATGAACACTGAAGCTTTCTTT. It encodes CASSSQSLGQLMNTEAFF.

The V and J genes are TRBV6-5 and TRBJ2-5; 9 bases agree with TRBD1. The trim removed 5 bases at V and 5 bases at J, leaving 9 bases unmatched. The CDR3 runs to 15 residues. Germline V CDR1 and CDR2: MNHEY, SVGAGI. The CDR3 coding sequence is TGTGCCAGCAGTCCCCGGGACAGGGCGGCGGAGACCCAGTACTTC. Amino acids: CASSPRDRAAETQYF.

A single count supports this clone. Additional DNA sequences in this sample encode the identical CDR3. This chain links TRBV27 with TRBJ2-1, with unresolved D. Trimming stripped 3 bases from V and 0 bases from J, with 3 bases between. This CDR3 is built from 13 residues. Germline lookup yields CDR1 MNHEY and CDR2 SMNVEV (reference sequence). The chain's CDR3 is CASSLSSYNEQFF. In nucleotides, the CDR3 is TGTGCCAGCAGTTTGAGCTCCTACAATGAGCAGTTCTTC.

This rearrangement joins TRBV4-2 to TRBJ2-7, with 7 bases identical to TRBD2. V dropped 1 base and J dropped 1; count of bases not matched to a gene: 13. This CDR3 has 18 residues. The germline gives CDR1 LGHNA, CDR2 YNFKEQ. The CDR3 reads CASSQAGGGYDGSYEQYF. As DNA, the CDR3 is TGTGCCAGCAGCCAAGCCGGGGGAGGGTACGACGGATCCTACGAGCAGTACTTC.

This sequence joins TRBV7-9 and TRBJ2-6; the D gene is possibly TRBD1 (6 bases). V dropped 5 bases and J dropped 2 bases, with 7 bases sitting between them. Germline CDR1 SEHNR, CDR2 FQNEAQ (reference sequence). This CDR3 is built from 14 residues. The CDR3 region has the DNA TGTGCCAGCAGCGACAGGCCTGGGGCCAACGTCCTGACTTTC. This codes for CASSDRPGANVLTF. Full variable domain (outside the CDR3, taken from reference TRBV7-9 and TRBJ2-6): DTGVSQNPRHKITKRGQNVTFRCDPISEHNRLYWYRQTLGQGPEFLTYFQNEAQLEKSRLLSDRFSAERPKGSFSTLEIQRTEQGDSAMYLCASSDRPGANVLTFGAGSRLTVL.

The chain carries TRBV10-3 and TRBJ2-3; 8 positions match TRBD1. CDR1 and CDR2 (germline): ENHRY, SYGVKD. Germline trimming cut 6 bases from V and 6 bases from J; bases unmatched to any gene: 8. The CDR3 runs 14 residues. The CDR3 loop is CAISPDRAFDTQYF. CDR3 bases: TGTGCCATCAGCCCGGACAGGGCTTTCGATACGCAGTATTTT.

The V call is TRBV27, the J call TRBJ2-1; possibly TRBD2 for D (6 bases). Germline lookup yields CDR1 MNHEY and CDR2 SMNVEV (reference sequence). The CDR3 is 15 amino acids. Trimming cost V 4 bases and J 4 bases, with 14 bases left between them. The CDR3 coding sequence is TGTGCCAGCAGTTGGGCGGGAAAAACTTACAATGAGCAGTTCTTC. Translated: CASSWAGKTYNEQFF.

This chain links TRBV30 with TRBJ2-7; no firm D call. The CDR3 is made up of 15 amino acids. Germline assignment: CDR1 GTSNPN and CDR2 SVGIG (reference sequence). Trimming shortened V by 2 bases and J by 0 bases, and 14 bases separated the two germline ends. CDR3 protein: CAWSYLSPSSYEQYF. The CDR3 DNA reads TGTGCCTGGAGTTACTTATCACCGAGCTCCTACGAGCAGTACTTC. Full variable domain (remainder filled in from reference TRBV30 and TRBJ2-7): SQTIHQWPATLVQPVGSPLSLECTVEGTSNPNLYWYRQAAGRGLQLLFYSVGIGQISSEVPQNLSASRPQDRQFILSSKKLLLSDSGFYLCAWSYLSPSSYEQYFGPGTRLTVT.

The rearrangement joins TRBV30 to TRBJ2-1, with D possibly being TRBD2 (6 bases). The CDR3 is 16 amino acids. V lost 1 base and J 4 bases, leaving 17 bases between the germline ends. Germline CDR1 GTSNPN, CDR2 SVGIG (reference sequence). This chain's CDR3 is CAWSDGLSGPYNEQFF. The CDR3 DNA is TGTGCCTGGAGTGACGGACTAAGCGGACCTTACAATGAGCAGTTCTTC.